This is a list of T cell receptor beta chains from one sample in a study of cytomegalovirus exposure and HLA in healthy donors. The method was immunoSEQ multiplex PCR; TCRdb's version includes in-frame clones alone and lacks a portion of them. The data show about 190,000 clones, 81% seen once. Specimen: PBMCs. These receptors all stem from a man aged 40-49 years in good health and CMV-seropositive. CDR3s include the opening cysteine and the closing phenylalanine or tryptophan. D genes are given only for firm matches. Clone size is not always given. Where it is, it says once, few, many or a class for expanded clones.

j_call	d_call	v_call	clone_size	cdr3_aa	cdr3_nt
TRBJ2-7	NA	TRBV5-1	few	CASSLTVFGQGSYEQYF	TGCGCCAGCAGCTTGACGGTCTTCGGGCAGGGGAGCTACGAGCAGTACTTC
TRBJ2-7	TRBD1	TRBV6-1	NA	CASRQGATYEQYF	TGTGCCAGCAGACAGGGGGCAACCTACGAGCAGTACTTC
TRBJ1-2	NA	TRBV28	few	CASRGGGEGGYGYTF	TGTGCCAGCAGAGGAGGGGGGGAGGGGGGCTATGGCTACACCTTC
TRBJ2-5	TRBD1	TRBV2	few	CASSEQGVETQYF	TGTGCCAGCAGTGAACAGGGGGTGGAGACCCAGTACTTC
TRBJ2-5	NA	TRBV4-1	few	CASSQDGQVPAYF	TGCGCCAGCAGCCAAGATGGGCAGGTCCCGGCCTACTTC
TRBJ2-7	NA	TRBV5-1	NA	CASSLVVSQGGEQYF	TGCGCCAGCAGCTTGGTGGTGAGCCAAGGGGGCGAGCAGTACTTC
TRBJ2-7	TRBD1	TRBV4-3	NA	CASSPPDRVGYEQYF	TGCGCCAGCAGCCCTCCGGACAGGGTAGGCTACGAGCAGTACTTC
TRBJ1-3	NA	TRBV21-1	NA	CASSNQGGRPRTGNTIYF	TGTGCCAGCAGCAATCAAGGAGGCCGCCCTAGAACTGGAAACACCATATATTTT
TRBJ1-1	NA	TRBV5-4	NA	CASSPPSRAEAFF	TGTGCCAGCAGCCCCCCGTCCAGGGCTGAAGCTTTCTTT
TRBJ1-5	TRBD1	TRBV9	NA	CASSVGTGQNQPQHF	TGTGCCAGCAGCGTAGGGACAGGGCAAAATCAGCCCCAGCATTTT
TRBJ2-7	NA	TRBV19	few	CASSALYRPYEQYF	TGTGCCAGTAGTGCACTATATCGCCCCTACGAGCAGTACTTC
TRBJ2-5	TRBD1	TRBV19	NA	CATSDRAVKETQYF	TGTGCCACTTCGGACAGGGCGGTCAAAGAGACCCAGTACTTC
TRBJ1-5	NA	TRBV5-1	few	CASSLGQTGDQPQHF	TGCGCCAGCAGCTTGGGACAGACAGGCGATCAGCCCCAGCATTTT
TRBJ2-7	TRBD1	TRBV4-1	NA	CASSQVGQGAYEQYF	TGCGCCAGCAGCCAAGTTGGGCAGGGGGCCTACGAGCAGTACTTC
TRBJ1-2	TRBD1	TRBV6-1	NA	CASSDAGQGYKAF	TGTGCCAGCAGTGACGCGGGACAGGGGTATAAGGCCTTC
TRBJ2-7	TRBD1	TRBV25-1	NA	CASSLSGTGSYEQYF	TGTGCCAGCAGCCTTTCCGGGACAGGGTCCTACGAGCAGTACTTC